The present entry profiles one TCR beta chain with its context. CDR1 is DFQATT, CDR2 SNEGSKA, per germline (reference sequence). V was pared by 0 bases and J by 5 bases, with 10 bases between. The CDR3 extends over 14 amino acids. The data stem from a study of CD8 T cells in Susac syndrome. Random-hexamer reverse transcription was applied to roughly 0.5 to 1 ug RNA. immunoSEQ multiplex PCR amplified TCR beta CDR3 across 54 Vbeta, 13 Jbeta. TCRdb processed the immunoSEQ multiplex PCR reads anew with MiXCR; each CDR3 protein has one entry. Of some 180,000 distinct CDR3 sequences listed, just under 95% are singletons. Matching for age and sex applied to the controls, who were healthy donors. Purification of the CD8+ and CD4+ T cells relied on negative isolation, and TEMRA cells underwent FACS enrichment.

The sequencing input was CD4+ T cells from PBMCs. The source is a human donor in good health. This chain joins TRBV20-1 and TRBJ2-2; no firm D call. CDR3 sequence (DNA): TGCAGTGCTAGAGATCTTATCGGGACCGGGGAGCTGTTTTTT. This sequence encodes CSARDLIGTGELFF.